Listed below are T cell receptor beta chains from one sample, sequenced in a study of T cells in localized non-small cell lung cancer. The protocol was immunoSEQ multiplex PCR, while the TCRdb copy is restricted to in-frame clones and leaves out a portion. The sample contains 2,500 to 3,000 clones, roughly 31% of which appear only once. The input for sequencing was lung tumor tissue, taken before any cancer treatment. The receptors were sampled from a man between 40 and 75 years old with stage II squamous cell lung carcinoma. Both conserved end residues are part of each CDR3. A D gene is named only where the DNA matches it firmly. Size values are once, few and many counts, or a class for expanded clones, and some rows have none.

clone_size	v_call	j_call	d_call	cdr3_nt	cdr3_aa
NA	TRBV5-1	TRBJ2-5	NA	TGCGCCAGCAGCTTGGCCGGGACGGGTGAAGAGACCCAGTACTTC	CASSLAGTGEETQYF
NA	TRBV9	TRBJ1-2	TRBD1	TGTGCCAGCAGCGTTGCCACAGGGGTCTATGGCTACACCTTC	CASSVATGVYGYTF
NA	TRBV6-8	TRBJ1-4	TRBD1	TGTGCCAGCAGTCAAGGGACAGTGGGTTTAAAACTGTTTTTT	CASSQGTVGLKLFF
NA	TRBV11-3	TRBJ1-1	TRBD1	TGTGCCAGCAGCTTAGTCGTCAGGGGGGACACTGAAGCTTTCTTT	CASSLVVRGDTEAFF
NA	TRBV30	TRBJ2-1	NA	TGTGCCTGGAGTCGGGACTCCAATGAGCAGTTCTTC	CAWSRDSNEQFF
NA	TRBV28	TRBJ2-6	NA	TGTGCCAGCAGTTTGGAGGATACTGGGGCCAACGTCCTGACTTTC	CASSLEDTGANVLTF
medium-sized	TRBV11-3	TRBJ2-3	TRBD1	TGTGCCAGCACGGAACAGGGGGCCAGCACAGATACGCAGTATTTT	CASTEQGASTDTQYF
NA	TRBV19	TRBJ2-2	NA	TGTGCCAGTATACCCTCAGCAGGCAGGGGCCCCTTCAACAGGAACACCGGGGAGCTGTTTTTT	CASIPSAGRGPFNRNTGELFF
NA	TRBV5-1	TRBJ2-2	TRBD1	TGCGCCAGCAGCTTGACGGGACAGACGAACACCGGGGAGCTGTTTTTT	CASSLTGQTNTGELFF
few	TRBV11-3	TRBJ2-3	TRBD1	TGTGCCAGCAGCATTCAGACAGGGGGGTATTCCTACACAGATACGCAGTATTTT	CASSIQTGGYSYTDTQYF
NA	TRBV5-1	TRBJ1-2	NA	TGCGCCAGCAGCTTGGGAGGAGATTCTCGGTATGGCTACACCTTC	CASSLGGDSRYGYTF
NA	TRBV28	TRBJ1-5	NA	TGTGCCAGCAGTTTGGCCGCGCAGCCCCAGCATTTT	CASSLAAQPQHF
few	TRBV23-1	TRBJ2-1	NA	TGCGCCAGCAGCTTCGACATCTACAATGAGCAGTTCTTC	CASSFDIYNEQFF
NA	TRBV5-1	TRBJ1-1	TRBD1	TGCGCCAGCAGCTCGGGACAGGGAGGAGCTGAAGCTTTCTTT	CASSSGQGGAEAFF
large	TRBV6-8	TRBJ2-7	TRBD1	TGTGCCAGCATTAATAGTCCCGGGACAGGGTCGAGCTCCTACGAGCAGTACTTC	CASINSPGTGSSSYEQYF
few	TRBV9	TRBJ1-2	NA	TGTGCCAGCAGTGAAGAACAGAGCTATGGCTACACCTTC	CASSEEQSYGYTF
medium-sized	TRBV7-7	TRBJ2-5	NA	TGTGCCAGCAGCCAAGATCGGCCCGGCCAAGAGACCCAGTACTTC	CASSQDRPGQETQYF
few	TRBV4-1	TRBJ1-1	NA	TGCGCCAGCAGCCAAGAGCTGACCAACACTGAAGCTTTCTTT	CASSQELTNTEAFF
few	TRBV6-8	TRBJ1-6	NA	TGTGCCAGCATCGAGGGTAGGACAGAAGATAATTCACCCCTCCACTTT	CASIEGRTEDNSPLHF
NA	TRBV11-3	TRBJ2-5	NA	TGTGCCAGCAGCTTACGCCGGGACCCTAAGCATGGGACCCAGTACTTC	CASSLRRDPKHGTQYF
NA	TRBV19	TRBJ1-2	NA	TGTGCCAGTAGTATCAAAGGGTACGATGGCTACACCTTC	CASSIKGYDGYTF
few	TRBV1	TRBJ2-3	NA	TGCGCCAGCAGCCAAGATGCCGTGGATACGCAGTATTTT	CASSQDAVDTQYF
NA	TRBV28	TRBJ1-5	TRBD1	TGTGCCAGCAGTTCACCGACAGGGGGCGAGGATCAGCCCCAGCATTTT	CASSSPTGGEDQPQHF
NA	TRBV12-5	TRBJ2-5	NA	TGTGCCAGCACCACTGGGTTTAAGACCCAGTACTTC	CASTTGFKTQYF
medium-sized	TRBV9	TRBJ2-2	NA	TGTGCCAGCAGCCCACGAGGGCCCGGGGAGCTGTTTTTT	CASSPRGPGELFF
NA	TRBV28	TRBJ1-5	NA	TGTGCCAGCAGTCCCTTTTGGCGAGCCCTAAATCAGCCCCAGCATTTT	CASSPFWRALNQPQHF
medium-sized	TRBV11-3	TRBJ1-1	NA	TGTGCCAGCAGCTTTACATGGGAGGTAAACACTGAAGCTTTCTTT	CASSFTWEVNTEAFF
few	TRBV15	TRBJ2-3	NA	TGTGCCACCAGCAGAGATTACACCACAGATACGCAGTATTTT	CATSRDYTTDTQYF
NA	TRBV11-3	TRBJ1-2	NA	TGTGCCAGCAGCCCCGAGGACACTCCATCTAACTATGGCTACACCTTC	CASSPEDTPSNYGYTF
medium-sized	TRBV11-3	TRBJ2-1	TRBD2	TGTGCCAGCAGCTTAGGGACTAGCGGGAGTTATGAGCAGTTCTTC	CASSLGTSGSYEQFF
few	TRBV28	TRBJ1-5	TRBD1	TGTGCCAGCAGTTCAGGGGGCATCAGCCAGCCCCAGCATTTT	CASSSGGISQPQHF
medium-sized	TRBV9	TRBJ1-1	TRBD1	TGTGCCAGCAGTGAATCGCTGGACAGGTGGGTTGAAGCTTTCTTT	CASSESLDRWVEAFF
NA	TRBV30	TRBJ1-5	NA	TGTGCCTGGAGTCTACAGGGTCAGCCCCAGCATTTT	CAWSLQGQPQHF
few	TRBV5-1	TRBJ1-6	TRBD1	TGCGCCAGCAGCTTTACAGGGGGCGAGCCTTCACCCCTCCACTTT	CASSFTGGEPSPLHF
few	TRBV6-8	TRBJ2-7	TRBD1	TGTGCCAGCAGCCTTAATAGACAGGGCGGCGAGCAGTACTTC	CASSLNRQGGEQYF
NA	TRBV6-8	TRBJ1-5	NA	TGTGCCAGCAGTCGGGACCTCGTTAGCAATCAGCCCCAGCATTTT	CASSRDLVSNQPQHF
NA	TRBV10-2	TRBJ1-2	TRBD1	TGCGCCAGCAGCGAACAGGGGACGGGGGGCTACACCTTC	CASSEQGTGGYTF
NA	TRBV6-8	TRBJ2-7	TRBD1	TGTGCCAGCAGTGCCAGGACAGGGGGCGGCGAGCAGTACTTC	CASSARTGGGEQYF
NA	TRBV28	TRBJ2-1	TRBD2	TGTGCCAGCAGTTTAGGCGGGGGGCCCTACAATGAGCAGTTCTTC	CASSLGGGPYNEQFF
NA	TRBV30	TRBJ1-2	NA	TGTGCCTGGAGCCCTACAGGCAACTATGGCTACACCTTC	CAWSPTGNYGYTF
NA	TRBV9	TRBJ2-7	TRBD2	TGTGCCAGCAGCGCGGCTAGCGGGACCCCCGAGCAGTACTTC	CASSAASGTPEQYF
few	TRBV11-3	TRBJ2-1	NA	TGTGCCAGCAGCTTAAATGGTCAGTTCTACAATGAGCAGTTCTTC	CASSLNGQFYNEQFF
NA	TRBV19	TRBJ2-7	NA	TGTGCCAGTAGTAACCCAGGGGCCCGCGGTGAGCAGTACTTC	CASSNPGARGEQYF
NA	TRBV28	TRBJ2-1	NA	TGTGCCAGCAGCCTCAGCCTCAATGAGCAGTTCTTC	CASSLSLNEQFF
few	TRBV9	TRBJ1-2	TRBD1	TGTGCCAGCAGCAGCAGGGGTAGGGACAGGGACCAAGCTAACTATGGCTACACCTTC	CASSSRGRDRDQANYGYTF
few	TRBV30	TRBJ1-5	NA	TGTGCCTGGAGTTCTGGGGGACCTCTAGGCCAGCCCCAGCATTTT	CAWSSGGPLGQPQHF
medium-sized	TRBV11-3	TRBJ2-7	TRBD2	TGTGCCAGCAGCTGGCTAGCGGGAGTCTCCTACGAGCAGTACTTC	CASSWLAGVSYEQYF